This T cell receptor (beta chain) came from a study of blood T cell repertoires in COVID-19 (dated by TCRdb to about 2020). Context from the whole study: Samples covering the acute and convalescent phases of COVID-19 were provided by collaborators in the United States, Italy and Spain. The prospective study material was composed of cDNA or gDNA derived from T cells, B-cell-depleted T cells, or PBMCs. Deeply sampled blood TCRbeta repertoires from subjects exposed to, actively infected with, or recovered from COVID-19 were included in the dataset. The repertoires were made available in a free public database intended to serve as a resource for research on the immune response to SARS-CoV-2. The samples were drawn from the first 160 participants of the ongoing ImmuneRACE study and from under 1,500 subjects provided by 6 global collaborators. The sample metadata nearly always contained a de-identified subject ID, COVID-19 status, age in years and sex. Where available, HLA class I and class II types were taken from metadata supplied by the sample provider and were not determined by assay-based typing. Overall study results and their limits: The quantity of clinical and demographic metadata differed by source and by participant and was supplied without curation.

V sheds 0 bases and J sheds 5 bases, leaving 7 bases between their ends. CDR1 and CDR2 (MNHEY, SMNVEV) derive from the germline V gene (reference sequence). Including cysteine and phenylalanine, the CDR3 has 13 amino acids. Only the CDR3 portion is preserved as DNA: 39 bases, with reading frame beginning at the first base. As to this clone: Its specific antigen is unknown. Within one base of it there is no much larger clone, and no base qualities were kept.

TCRbeta CDR3 regions were amplified from genomic DNA by means of the immunoSEQ Assay, a bias-controlled multiplex PCR. Processing in the source paper ran as follows. Nucleated cell counts per sample were estimated from amplification of reference gene primers within the assay. Sequence reads were collapsed and filtered to measure the absolute abundance of every unique TCRbeta CDR3 rearrangement. Productive Simpson clonality was computed per sample as the square root of Simpson's diversity index over productive rearrangements. The clones in this table, taken by TCRdb from immuneACCESS, are in-frame only. Not every clone is retained; where verified, under half of the shortfall comes from an unresolved V gene, and the cause of the rest is unknown. Clone size and V and J calls were adopted from that table, with D and trimming inferred from the DNA. Counted in this sample were more than 120,000 clones; about 88% of them appeared once. Of the sample, about 2.5% is held by the ten largest clones.

Collaborating institutions collected whole blood in K2EDTA tubes following their own protocols. For TCRbeta analysis, collaborators shipped samples in one of three forms: frozen whole blood, isolated PBMCs, or DNA extracted from either of those sample types. The source of this sequence is a human donor with acute or convalescent COVID-19. The donor label of this sample is uncertain. The chain employs TRBV27 and TRBJ1-1; the D gene assignment is ambiguous. Sequencing input: peripheral blood. The base sequence is TGTGCCAGCAGTTTATCGGAGGGAACTGAAGCTTTCTTT. It encodes CASSLSEGTEAFF.